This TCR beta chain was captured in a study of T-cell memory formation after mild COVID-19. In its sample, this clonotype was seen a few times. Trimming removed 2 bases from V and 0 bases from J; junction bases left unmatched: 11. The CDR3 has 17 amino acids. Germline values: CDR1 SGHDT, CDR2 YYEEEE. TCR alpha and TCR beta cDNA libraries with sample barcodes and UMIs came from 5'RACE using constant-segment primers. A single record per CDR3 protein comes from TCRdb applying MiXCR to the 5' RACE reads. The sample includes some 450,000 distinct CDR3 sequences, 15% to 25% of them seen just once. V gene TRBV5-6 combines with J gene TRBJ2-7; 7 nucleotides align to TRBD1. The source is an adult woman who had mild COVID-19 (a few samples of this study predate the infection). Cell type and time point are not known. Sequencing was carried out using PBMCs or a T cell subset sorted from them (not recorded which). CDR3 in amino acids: CASSFIRTGASSYEQYF. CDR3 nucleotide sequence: TGTGCCAGCAGCTTTATTAGAACAGGGGCCTCCTCCTACGAGCAGTACTTC.